This T cell receptor beta chain was identified during a study of vaccination effects on CD4 cells after COVID-19. This clone was seen a handful of times. Its antigen is currently unknown. Method: immunoSEQ multiplex PCR; TCRdb's copy keeps in-frame clones and lacks some. The data contain 73,000 or so clones, 78% of them singletons. CD4+ T cells specific for antigen were expanded with viral peptide pools by the ViraFEST assay before sequencing. Culturing for ten to eleven days preceded CD4+ T cell isolation. Nucleocapsid antibodies stayed negative before and after vaccination, showing no earlier SARS-CoV-2 infection. Germline CDR1 SGHRS, CDR2 YFSETQ. The CDR3 covers 14 residues. Deletions cut 6 bases from V and 0 bases from J, with 9 bases between.

This chain uses TRBV5-1 with TRBJ2-2; D might be TRBD1 (6 bases). The sequence was collected from a human donor who received a COVID-19 vaccine. The sample was CD4+ T cells from PBMCs cultured with SARS-CoV-2 spike peptides, taken before COVID-19 vaccination. CDR3 DNA sequence: TGCGCCAGCATGGACAGCCCGAACACCGGGGAGCTGTTTTTT. It translates to CASMDSPNTGELFF.